Listed below are T cell receptor beta chains from one sample, sequenced in a study of identical twins. TCRdb re-analysed the 5' RACE reads in MiXCR, keeping a single row per CDR3 protein. The sample consists of nearly 900,000 distinct CDR3 sequences, around 12% of them appearing once. The sample was also reused in another study, on yellow fever vaccine responses in identical twins.

The sample was PBMCs. The receptors were gathered from a woman between 18 and 30 years old in good health. The CDR3 runs from the conserved cysteine through the conserved F or W. D genes are given only for firm matches. A row's size may be missing; if present it is once, few, many or a size class.

>NA|TRBD1|TRBV5-1|TRBJ1-6
CASSLGLDRTISPLHF
>many|TRBD1|TRBV5-1|TRBJ2-1
CASRLGQGTNEQFF
>NA|NA|TRBV20-1|TRBJ1-5
CSAGTNQPQHF
>NA|NA|TRBV4-2|TRBJ2-3
CASSQDVGTVVTQYF
>NA|TRBD2|TRBV7-9|TRBJ2-5
CASSLEGKTSQTQYF
>NA|TRBD2|TRBV7-9|TRBJ2-1
CASSLGTSGKSYNEQFF
>NA|TRBD1|TRBV20-1|TRBJ2-7
CSAGEGQGDYEQYF
>few|NA|TRBV7-8|TRBJ2-2
CASSFAAGNTGELFF
>NA|NA|TRBV6-1|TRBJ2-4
CASSELRGWYF
>NA|TRBD2|TRBV5-1|TRBJ2-4
CASSLVGSGGKLAKNIQYF
>NA|NA|TRBV3-1|TRBJ1-5
CASSQGFQGRQPQHF
>NA|TRBD2|TRBV7-8|TRBJ2-6
CASSLSSGTSGANVLTF
>few|NA|TRBV29-1|TRBJ2-2
CSVERPSNTGELFF
>NA|TRBD2|TRBV6-1|TRBJ2-5
CASGLAGPQETQYF
>few|NA|TRBV3-1|TRBJ1-1
CASSQATGGTEAFF
>few|NA|TRBV5-6|TRBJ2-1
CASSSQGLSREEQFF
>many|NA|TRBV7-9|TRBJ2-1
CASSLGSGDYNEQFF
>few|NA|TRBV7-9|TRBJ1-2
CASSLGQGMRGYTF
>NA|TRBD2|TRBV4-1|TRBJ2-2
CASSQFSGGVWNTGELFF
>NA|TRBD1|TRBV20-1|TRBJ2-2
CSARGTRQGNTGELFF
>few|TRBD1|TRBV5-1|TRBJ1-2
CASRGTGGLNYGYTF
>few|TRBD2|TRBV29-1|TRBJ2-1
CSARDSIAGAYNEQFF
>many|TRBD2|TRBV15|TRBJ2-2
CASGGDTGELFF
>few|NA|TRBV24-1|TRBJ2-5
CATSDFGRGYQETQYF
>NA|NA|TRBV27|TRBJ2-3
CASSNGGVVTDTQYF
>many|NA|TRBV29-1|TRBJ1-5
CSVEDGGGSQHF
>few|NA|TRBV12-3/TRBV12-4|TRBJ1-5
CASLGGGQYSNQPQHF
>NA|TRBD2|TRBV5-1|TRBJ2-3
CASREGLSGLAGSTDTQYF
>few|TRBD2|TRBV3-1|TRBJ2-5
CASSQEGRVHETQYF
>NA|NA|TRBV7-9|TRBJ1-3
CASSLGRDTIYF
>few|NA|TRBV29-1|TRBJ2-7
CSVEGVRAGENYEQYF
>few|TRBD1|TRBV5-5|TRBJ2-7
CASSLVGQGALEQYF
>many|NA|TRBV9|TRBJ2-4
CASSVGALAKNIQYF
>NA|TRBD2|TRBV12-3/TRBV12-4|TRBJ2-1
CASGGHSYNEQFF
>NA|NA|TRBV9|TRBJ1-1
CASSVGGGLTTEAFF
>many|TRBD1|TRBV5-6|TRBJ1-1
CASRWDRMNTEAFF
>many|TRBD1|TRBV10-3|TRBJ2-1
CAISPGQGNNEQFF
>NA|TRBD2|TRBV5-1|TRBJ2-7
CASSFGVAGGSYEQYF
>NA|NA|TRBV12-3/TRBV12-4|TRBJ2-4
CASGFGAAKNIQYF
>NA|TRBD1|TRBV7-2|TRBJ1-5
CASSLRGGAGNQPQHF
>few|TRBD1|TRBV20-1|TRBJ2-1
CSAPRGHTYNEQFF